Listed here is a single TCR beta chain. Responder cells that were proliferating and CFSE-low, both CD3+CD4+ and CD3+CD8+, were sorted after the reaction. This entry is derived from a study of graft-versus-host responses after intestinal transplantation. For the study at large: Isolated intestinal, liver-intestinal, or multivisceral transplants were what recipients had. Study results and limitations: Elevated graft-versus-host to host-versus-graft clonal ratios in allografts were recorded for patients with graft-donor T cell macrochimerism. GvH clones were identified in recipient marrow, with some first appearing in ileum or blood.

Germline V CDR1 and CDR2: MRHNA, SNTAGT. The V segment lost 6 bases and the J segment 6 bases; nucleotides outside the gene matches: 11. The CDR3 consists of 15 residues. Sequenced by immunoSEQ multiplex PCR; TCRdb stores in-frame clones only, minus some. Of some 7,000 clones in the sample, more than 30% were seen once. The TCR comes from a human patient who was an organ donor for intestinal transplantation. V is TRBV6-4 and J is TRBJ2-3, with 8 bases lining up with TRBD2. The specimen was alloreactive CD4+ T cells from a mixed lymphocyte reaction culture, collected before transplantation. Regarding subset: CFSE-low proliferating T cells sorted from roughly 6-day pre-transplant mixed lymphocyte reaction (GvH or HvG direction). The CDR3 nucleotides read TGTGCCAGCAGCGACGGGCCTAGCGGGTTTGATACGCAGTATTTT. This encodes CASSDGPSGFDTQYF.